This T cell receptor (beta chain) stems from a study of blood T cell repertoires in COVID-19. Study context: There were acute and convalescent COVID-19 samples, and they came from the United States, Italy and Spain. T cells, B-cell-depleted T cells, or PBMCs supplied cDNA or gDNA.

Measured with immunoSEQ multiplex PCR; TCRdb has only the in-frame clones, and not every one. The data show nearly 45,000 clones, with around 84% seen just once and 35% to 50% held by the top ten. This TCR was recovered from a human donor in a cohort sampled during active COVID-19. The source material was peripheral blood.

CDR3 nucleotide sequence: TGTGCCAGCTCACCGTCGGAGGGCCAGTACTTC. Amino acid sequence: CASSPSEGQYF. The chain has TRBV18 and TRBJ2-5; D may be TRBD2 (6 bases). The CDR3 extends over 11 amino acids. Looked up from germline, CDR1 is KGHSH and CDR2 is LQKENI. Trimming removed 3 bases at V and 10 bases at J, with 9 bases between.